This T cell receptor beta chain is from a study of regulatory T cells in long-lasting Graves disease. The time point: persistent/refractory GD, antithyroid drugs over 5 years with positive TRAb. With RNA extracted from PBMCs as input, the TCR library was made. Turning to this clonotype: The antigen remains undetermined.

Germline loops: CDR1 SEHNR, CDR2 FQNEAQ (reference sequence). V was cut by 5 bases and J by 2 bases, with 14 bases left in between. The CDR3 is made up of 15 amino acids. Findings and caveats of the study: Samples came from peripheral blood alone, without thyroid tissue. Persistent patients shared more public clonotypes (fewer than 3,000) than newly diagnosed patients (around 910). Favoring TRBV28, TRBJ1-2 and TRBJ2-5 was a feature seen in persistent disease.

According to the study, TCR beta libraries were built with iRepertoire HTBI primers and CDR3-region Arm-PCR. TCRdb independently ran MiXCR on the multiplex PCR reads; one entry per CDR3 protein. The data contain approximately 350,000 distinct CDR3 sequences, roughly 25% of them seen just once; the ten biggest clones take up around 30%. The source is a woman between 35 and 50 years old with Graves disease. The sample in question was peripheral blood mononuclear cells (PBMCs), obtained when the disease was refractory, from a patient treated with antithyroid drugs. The chain couples TRBV7-9 to TRBJ2-3; D is possibly TRBD1 or TRBD2 (5 bases each). The CDR3 here is CASSLGVAHTDTQYF. CDR3 sequence (DNA): TGTGCCAGCAGCCTAGGGGTAGCGCACACAGATACGCAGTATTTT.